What follows describes a single TCR beta chain. Original processing methods: Amplifying reference gene primers gave estimates of nucleated cell counts. The table came from immunoSEQ multiplex PCR; TCRdb's copy has only in-frame clones and leaves some out. The V and J calls and the clone size are those of that table, but D and trimming were determined from the DNA. The sample has fewer than 300,000 clones, approximately 90% seen once. The sample originates from a study of blood T cell repertoires in COVID-19. Study as a whole: The cDNA or gDNA used as material had been derived from T cells, B-cell-depleted T cells, or PBMCs.

Per the germline V gene, CDR1 is MGHRA and CDR2 is YSYEKL. The CDR3 totals 17 residues. Trimming took off 0 bases at V and 7 bases at J, with 16 bases between the two ends. Material: peripheral blood. This clonotype was obtained from a woman in her forties or fifties with COVID-19, enrolled during active disease. V and J are TRBV4-1 and TRBJ1-6; no clear D gene. The CDR3 nucleotides read TGCGCCAGCAGCCAAGATCCCCGAGGTCCGGGGAATTCACCCCTCCACTTT. This sequence encodes CASSQDPRGPGNSPLHF.